Below are 2 T cell receptor beta chains sequenced from a single sample in a study of blood T cell repertoires in COVID-19. Libraries were prepared by immunoSEQ multiplex PCR; TCRdb keeps only in-frame clonotypes and omits some of them. Seen here are some 70,000 clones, around 86% observed once, and the top ten hold about 8.1%. Sequencing was done on a sample of peripheral blood. These receptors originate from a man under 40 with acute or convalescent COVID-19.

The genes are TRBV11-2 and TRBJ2-1; 13 positions agree with TRBD2. The CDR3 has 15 residues. The germline V gene encodes CDR1 SGHAT and CDR2 FQNNGV. The V segment lost 5 bases and the J segment 9 bases; nucleotides outside the gene matches: 7. For the CDR3, the DNA is TGTGCCAGCAGCACCCGGGGACTAGCGGGACCTGAGCAGTTCTTC. This encodes CASSTRGLAGPEQFF.

Here the CDR3 reads CASRRPTSGNYNEQFF. CDR3 in DNA: TGTGCCAGCAGGCGACCTACTAGCGGGAATTACAATGAGCAGTTCTTC. This sequence joins TRBV28 and TRBJ2-1; the match to TRBD2 covers 10 bases. The CDR3 totals 16 residues. Trimming removed 6 bases from V and 4 bases from J; junction bases left unmatched: 9. Germline V gene lookup returns CDR1 MDHEN and CDR2 SYDVKM. Full variable domain (remainder filled in from reference TRBV28 and TRBJ2-1): DVKVTQSSRYLVKRTGEKVFLECVQDMDHENMFWYRQDPGLGLRLIYFSYDVKMKEKGDIPEGYSVSREKKERFSLILESASTNQTSMYLCASRRPTSGNYNEQFFGPGTRLTVL.